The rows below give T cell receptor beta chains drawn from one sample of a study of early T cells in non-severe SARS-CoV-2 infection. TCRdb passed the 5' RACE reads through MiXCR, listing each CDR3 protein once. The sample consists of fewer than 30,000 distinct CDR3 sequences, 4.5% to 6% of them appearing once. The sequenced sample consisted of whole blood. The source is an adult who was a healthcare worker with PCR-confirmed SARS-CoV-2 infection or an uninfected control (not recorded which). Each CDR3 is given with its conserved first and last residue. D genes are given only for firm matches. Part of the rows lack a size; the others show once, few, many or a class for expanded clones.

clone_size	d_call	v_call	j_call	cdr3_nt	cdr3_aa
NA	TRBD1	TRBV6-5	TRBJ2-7	TGTGCCAGCAGAGCAAACAGGGGCCCCTACGAGCAGTACTTC	CASRANRGPYEQYF
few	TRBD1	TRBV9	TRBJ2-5	TGTGCCAGCAGCGTGCGACAGGGGCAAGAGACCCAGTACTTC	CASSVRQGQETQYF
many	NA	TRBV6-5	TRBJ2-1	TGTGCCAGCAGTTACTCGAAGGTACGGTCCTACAATGAGCAGTTCTTC	CASSYSKVRSYNEQFF
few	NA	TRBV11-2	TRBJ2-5	TGTGCCAGCAGCTTAGATCTTAGACAAGAGACCCAGTACTTC	CASSLDLRQETQYF
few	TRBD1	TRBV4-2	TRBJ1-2	TGTGCCAGCAGCCAACTCCCACAGGGGCTTAGCTATGGCTACACCTTC	CASSQLPQGLSYGYTF
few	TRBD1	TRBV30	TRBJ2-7	TGTGCCTTCCAGGCCTGGACAGGGGGATCCGAGCAGTACTTC	CAFQAWTGGSEQYF
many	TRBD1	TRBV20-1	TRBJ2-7	TGCAGTGCTCAAGGGACAGTTAGCCACGAGCAGTACTTC	CSAQGTVSHEQYF
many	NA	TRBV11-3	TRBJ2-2	TGTGCCAGCAGCTTAAAAGGGGGAGGCACCGGGGAGCTGTTTTTT	CASSLKGGGTGELFF
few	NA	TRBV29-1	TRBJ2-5	TGCAGCGTTTCACAAAGGGGCTCCGAAGAGACCCAGTACTTC	CSVSQRGSEETQYF
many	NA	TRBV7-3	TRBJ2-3	TGTGCCAGCAGCTTAAAGACGGGGGTTTCTTCTAGCACAGATACGCAGTATTTT	CASSLKTGVSSSTDTQYF
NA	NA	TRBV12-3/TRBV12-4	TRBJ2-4	TGTGCCAGCAGCCGCAGGAGGCCAGACATTCAGTACTTC	CASSRRRPDIQYF
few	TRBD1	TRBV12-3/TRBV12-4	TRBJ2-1	TGTGCCAGCAGCACCGGACAGGGATCCTACAATGAGCAGTTCTTC	CASSTGQGSYNEQFF
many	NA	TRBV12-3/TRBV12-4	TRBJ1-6	TGTGCCAGCAGTTTAGCGGGGGATAGTAATTCACCCCTCCACTTT	CASSLAGDSNSPLHF
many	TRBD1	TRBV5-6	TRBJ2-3	TGTGCCAGCAGCTTGCCACGGGGACAGCGAATCAACCCTACGCAGTATTTT	CASSLPRGQRINPTQYF
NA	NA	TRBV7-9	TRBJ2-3	TGTGCCAGCAGCTTAGGAGTTTCTAGCACAGATACGCAGTATTTT	CASSLGVSSTDTQYF
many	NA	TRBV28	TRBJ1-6	TGTGCCAGCAGTTTAGTGTCACACTATTCACCCCTCCACTTT	CASSLVSHYSPLHF
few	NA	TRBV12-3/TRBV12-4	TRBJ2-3	TGTGCCAGCAGTTTCTCAGGGGTCACAGATACGCAGTATTTT	CASSFSGVTDTQYF
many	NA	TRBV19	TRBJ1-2	TGTGCCAGTATAAACGGGGACAAAACTAACTATGGCTACACCTTC	CASINGDKTNYGYTF
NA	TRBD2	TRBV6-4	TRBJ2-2	TGTGCCAGCAGTGACTCGAGCGGGGCCGGGGAGCTGTTTTTT	CASSDSSGAGELFF
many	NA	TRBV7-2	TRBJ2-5	TGTGCCAGCAGCTTTAAGCGGGCCGCCCAAGAGACCCAGTACTTC	CASSFKRAAQETQYF
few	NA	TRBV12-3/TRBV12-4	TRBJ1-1	TGTGCCAGCAGTTTGGACAACTCCAACACTGAAGCTTTCTTT	CASSLDNSNTEAFF
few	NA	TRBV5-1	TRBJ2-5	TGCGCCAGCAGCACCCCCGGGCCAAGAGAGACCCAGTACTTC	CASSTPGPRETQYF
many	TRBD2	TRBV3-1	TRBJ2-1	TGTGCCAGCAGCCAATCAGCTAGCGGGGGGCGGGAGCAGTTCTTC	CASSQSASGGREQFF
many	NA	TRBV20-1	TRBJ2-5	TGCAGTGCTAGAGGGGGGGGCTGGTACCAAGAGACCCAGTACTTC	CSARGGGWYQETQYF
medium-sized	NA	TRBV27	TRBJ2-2	TGTGCCAGCAGTTTGGTGAACACCGGGGAGCTGTTTTTT	CASSLVNTGELFF
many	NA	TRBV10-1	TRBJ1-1	TGCGCCAGCAGTGGACGGTTAGGGCGCGGTAGCACTGAAGCTTTCTTT	CASSGRLGRGSTEAFF
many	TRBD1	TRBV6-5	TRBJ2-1	TGTGCCAGCAGTGCCGGGACAGGGAGGAATGAGCAGTTCTTC	CASSAGTGRNEQFF
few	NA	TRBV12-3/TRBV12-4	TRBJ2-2	TGTGCCAGCCATCCGGGACTTCGGAACACCGGGGAGCTGTTTTTT	CASHPGLRNTGELFF
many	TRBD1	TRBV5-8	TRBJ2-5	TGTGCCAGCAGCTTGGTAGTGGGGACAGAGCAAGAGACCCAGTACTTC	CASSLVVGTEQETQYF
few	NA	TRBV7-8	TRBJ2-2	TGTGCCAGCAGCTTACAAACAGTCGCGAACACCGGGGAGCTGTTTTTT	CASSLQTVANTGELFF
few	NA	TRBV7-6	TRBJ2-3	TGTGCCAGCAGCTTAGACGTGGGGACCGGCCGCACAGATACGCAGTATTTT	CASSLDVGTGRTDTQYF
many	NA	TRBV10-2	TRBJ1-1	TGCGCCAGCAGAACACAGCAAAACACTGAAGCTTTCTTT	CASRTQQNTEAFF
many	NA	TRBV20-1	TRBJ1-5	TGCAGTGCCCAACCCGATAGCAATCAGCCCCAGCATTTT	CSAQPDSNQPQHF
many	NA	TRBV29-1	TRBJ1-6	TGCAGCGTTGGCGAGGGGGACTATAATTCACCCCTCCACTTT	CSVGEGDYNSPLHF
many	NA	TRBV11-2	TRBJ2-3	TGTGCCAGCAGCTTGAGGATAATTGTAACAGATACGCAGTATTTT	CASSLRIIVTDTQYF
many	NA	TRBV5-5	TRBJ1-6	TGTGCCAGCAGCTTGGGCCCAAATAATTCACCCCTCCACTTT	CASSLGPNNSPLHF
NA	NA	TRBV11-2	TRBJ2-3	TGTGCCAGCAGCTTGAGGGACTCCGACACAGATACGCAGTATTTT	CASSLRDSDTDTQYF
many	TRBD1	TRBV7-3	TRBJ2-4	TGTGCCAGCAGCTTAAAAGGGACAGGGGAAAACATTCAGTACTTC	CASSLKGTGENIQYF
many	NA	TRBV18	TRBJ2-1	TGTGCCAGCTCACCACCGGTTACGAGCTCCTACAATGAGCAGTTCTTC	CASSPPVTSSYNEQFF
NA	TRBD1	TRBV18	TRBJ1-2	TGTGCCAGCTCACCCTCGGGACAGTTCTATGGCTACACCTTC	CASSPSGQFYGYTF
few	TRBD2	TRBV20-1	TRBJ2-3	TGCAGTGCTACCAGCGGGGGAGGTTTGGATACGCAGTATTTT	CSATSGGGLDTQYF
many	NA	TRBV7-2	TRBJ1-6	TGTGCCAGCAGCTTAGCACAGGTGCAGAACCTTCCCCTCCACTTT	CASSLAQVQNLPLHF
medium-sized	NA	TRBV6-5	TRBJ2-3	TGTGCCAGCAGTTACGGGGTACAGGGCACAGATACGCAGTATTTT	CASSYGVQGTDTQYF
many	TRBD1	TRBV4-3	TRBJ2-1	TGCGCCAGCAGCCACGCAGGGGGAACCTACAATGAGCAGTTCTTC	CASSHAGGTYNEQFF
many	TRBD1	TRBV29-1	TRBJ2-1	TGCAGCGTTGAAGACCGGGACAGGGGTTGGGATGAGCAGTTCTTC	CSVEDRDRGWDEQFF
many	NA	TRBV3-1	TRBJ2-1	TGTGCCAGCAGCCCGCCCGGAGGGGGCCCGATCAATGAGCAGTTCTTC	CASSPPGGGPINEQFF
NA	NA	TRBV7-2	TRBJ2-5	TGTGCCAGCAGCTTAGCCGGGGTGATGGAGACCCAGTACTTC	CASSLAGVMETQYF
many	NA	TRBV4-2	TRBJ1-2	TGTGCCAGCAGCCAAGATATAGAGCAGAAGATGTACACCTTC	CASSQDIEQKMYTF
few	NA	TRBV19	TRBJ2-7	TGTGCCAGTACTGGGGACAAAAACTACGAGCAGTACTTC	CASTGDKNYEQYF
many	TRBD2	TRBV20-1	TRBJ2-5	TGCAGTGCTAGCTGGCGGGGGGGCGTAGAGACCCAGTACTTC	CSASWRGGVETQYF
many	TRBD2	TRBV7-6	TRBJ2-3	TGTGCCAGCAGCTTAAAAGGCGGGGGGTCGGTAGATACGCAGTATTTT	CASSLKGGGSVDTQYF
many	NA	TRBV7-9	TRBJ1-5	TGTGCCAGCAGCTTAGATTTAGGGCATCAGCCCCAGCATTTT	CASSLDLGHQPQHF
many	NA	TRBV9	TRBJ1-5	TGTGCCAGCAGCGGCAGTTATAGCAATCAGCCCCAGCATTTT	CASSGSYSNQPQHF
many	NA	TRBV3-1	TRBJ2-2	TGTGCCAGCAGCCAAGCCAGGGCCTACACCGGGGAGCTGTTTTTT	CASSQARAYTGELFF
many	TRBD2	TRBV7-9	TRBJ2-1	TGTGCCAGCAGCCCTCCGGGACTAGCCGATGAGCAGTTCTTC	CASSPPGLADEQFF
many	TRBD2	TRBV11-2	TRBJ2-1	TGTGCCAGCAGGTTCGCGGGGGGCCAGGTCAGTGAGCAGTTCTTC	CASRFAGGQVSEQFF
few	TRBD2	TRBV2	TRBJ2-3	TGTGCCAGCAGGCGGCGGGGGGGCACAGATACGCAGTATTTT	CASRRRGGTDTQYF